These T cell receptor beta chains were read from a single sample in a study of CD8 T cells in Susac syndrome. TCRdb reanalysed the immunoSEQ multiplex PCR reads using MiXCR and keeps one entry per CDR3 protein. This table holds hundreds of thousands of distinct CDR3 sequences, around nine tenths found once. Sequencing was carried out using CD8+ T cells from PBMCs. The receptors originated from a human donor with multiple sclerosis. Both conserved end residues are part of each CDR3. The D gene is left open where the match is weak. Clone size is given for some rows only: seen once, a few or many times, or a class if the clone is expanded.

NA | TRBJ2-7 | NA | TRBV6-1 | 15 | TGTGCCAGCATCATCGACAGGCGCGACTCCTACGAGCAGTACTTC | CASIIDRRDSYEQYF
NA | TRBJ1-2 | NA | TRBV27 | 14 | TGTGCCAGCAGTTCGGGACGGACCAACTATGGCTACACCTTC | CASSSGRTNYGYTF
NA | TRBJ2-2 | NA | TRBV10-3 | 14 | TGTGCCCCGCACCGAGAAGGCCGACCCGGGGAGCTGTTTTTT | CAPHREGRPGELFF
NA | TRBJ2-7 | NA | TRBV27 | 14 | TGTGCCAGCAGTTTAAATGGGATCGGCTACGAGCAGTACTTC | CASSLNGIGYEQYF
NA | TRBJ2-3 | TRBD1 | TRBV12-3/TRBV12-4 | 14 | TGTGCCAGCAGCTTACAGGGGGTAGGAGATACGCAGTATTTT | CASSLQGVGDTQYF
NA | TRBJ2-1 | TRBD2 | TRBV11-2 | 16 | TGTGCCAGCAGCTTAGCTGGACTAGACCTCTACAATGAGCAGTTCTTC | CASSLAGLDLYNEQFF
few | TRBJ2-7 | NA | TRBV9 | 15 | TGTGCCAGCAGCGTAGGAGTCGGGGGAAGCCCCGAGCAGTACTTC | CASSVGVGGSPEQYF
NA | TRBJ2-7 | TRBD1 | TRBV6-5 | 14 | TGTGCCAGCAGTTCCGGGGACAGGACCTACGAGCAGTACTTC | CASSSGDRTYEQYF
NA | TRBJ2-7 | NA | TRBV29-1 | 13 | TGCAGCGTGGCCGGGGGCCCCCCGACCGAGCAGTACTTC | CSVAGGPPTEQYF
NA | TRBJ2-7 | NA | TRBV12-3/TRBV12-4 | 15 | TGTGCCAGCAGTGTGCAGGGGCCACTGGACACGGAGCAGTACTTC | CASSVQGPLDTEQYF